The source of this TCR beta chain is a study of cytomegalovirus exposure and HLA in healthy donors. Primers included in the PCR were 60 Vbeta and 13 Jbeta primers. Here immunoSEQ multiplex PCR was the method, and the copy in TCRdb shows in-frame clones only, minus some. This sample's clone table lists tens of thousands of clones. The ends lost 3 bases at V and 4 bases at J; junction bases unmatched: 5. There are 15 residues in the CDR3. Germline lookup yields CDR1 MGHRA and CDR2 YSYEKL. Input material: PBMCs. The V gene is TRBV4-1, the J gene TRBJ2-2; 7 nucleotides align to TRBD1. The clonotype comes from a male donor in good health and CMV-seronegative. CDR3 bases: TGCGCCAGCAGCCAGCAGGGGGTGGGCACCGGGGAGCTGTTTTTT. Amino acids: CASSQQGVGTGELFF.